Below, 9 T cell receptor beta chains from the same sample are listed, as sequenced in a study of blood T cell repertoires in COVID-19. The table came from immunoSEQ multiplex PCR; TCRdb's copy has only in-frame clones and leaves some out. The data contain roughly 87,000 clones, about 88% of them singletons. The sample taken for sequencing was peripheral blood. These receptors were collected from an older woman with acute or convalescent COVID-19.

The genes are TRBV4-3 and TRBJ1-4; D remains unclear. V shed 4 bases and J shed 5 bases, with 8 bases lying between them. The germline gives CDR1 LGHNA, CDR2 YSLEER. The CDR3 is 13 residues long. The CDR3 sequence: CASSLDKNEKLFF. CDR3 DNA: TGCGCCAGCAGCCTCGACAAGAATGAAAAACTGTTTTTT.

The rearrangement links TRBV19 to TRBJ1-5, with D tentatively TRBD1 (6 bases). V dropped 1 base and J dropped 3 bases, with 10 bases sitting between them. Per the germline V gene, CDR1 is LNHDA and CDR2 is SQIVND (reference sequence). The CDR3 is 15 residues long. The CDR3 sequence is CASSIGNRDNQPQHF. As DNA, the CDR3 is TGTGCCAGTAGTATAGGCAACAGGGACAATCAGCCCCAGCATTTT.

The chain carries TRBV4-2 and TRBJ2-1; TRBD2 aligns across 9 bases. Germline V gene data show CDR1 as LGHNA and CDR2 as YNFKEQ. Unmatched junction bases numbered 9, after V lost 1 base and J lost 5 bases. This CDR3 is built from 17 residues. DNA of the CDR3: TGTGCCAGCAGCCAAGTTGGGGGGACTAGCCTAAACAATGAGCAGTTCTTC. It specifies CASSQVGGTSLNNEQFF.

The chain employs TRBV10-3 and TRBJ1-2, with D possibly TRBD1 on 6 matching bases. CDR1 and CDR2 (germline): ENHRY, SYGVKD. Between the trimmed V and J ends, which lost 0 bases and 8 bases, there was a span of 13 bases. The CDR3 consists of 14 residues. As DNA, the CDR3 is TGTGCCATCAGTGAGTCGACAGGCGCTCAAGGCTACACCTTC. Protein product: CAISESTGAQGYTF.

V usage is TRBV28 and J usage is TRBJ1-1, with a weak D call TRBD1 (5 bases). Germline V lookup: CDR1 MDHEN, CDR2 SYDVKM. The V end was cut by 6 bases, the J end by 0 bases, with 8 bases between. This CDR3 spans 13 amino acids. CDR3 DNA: TGTGCCAGCAGGGCGGACATGAACACTGAAGCTTTCTTT. Translated: CASRADMNTEAFF. The full variable domain, in which reference TRBV28 and TRBJ1-1 provide the parts outside the CDR3, is DVKVTQSSRYLVKRTGEKVFLECVQDMDHENMFWYRQDPGLGLRLIYFSYDVKMKEKGDIPEGYSVSREKKERFSLILESASTNQTSMYLCASRADMNTEAFFGQGTRLTVV.

The chain carries TRBV28 and TRBJ1-2, with a possible D match to TRBD1 (6 bases). The V and J ends lost 3 bases and 3 bases respectively, with 14 bases between them. This CDR3 has 15 residues. CDR1 and CDR2 from the germline V gene are MDHEN and SYDVKM. The CDR3: CASSFGQGNYYGYTF. In DNA, the CDR3 is TGTGCCAGCAGTTTCGGGCAGGGGAATTACTATGGCTACACCTTC.

V usage is TRBV5-1 and J usage is TRBJ2-1; a weak D match, TRBD1 (6 bases). From germline, CDR1 is SGHRS and CDR2 YFSETQ. V was pared by 2 bases and J by 7 bases, with 13 bases between. The CDR3 length is 14 residues. In DNA, the CDR3 is TGCGCCAGCAGCTTCCAGGCAGGGGAAAATGAGCAGTTCTTC. Translation gives CASSFQAGENEQFF.

The chain links TRBV10-3 to TRBJ1-5; D remains ambiguous. Trimming took off 4 bases at V and 0 bases at J, with 7 bases between the two ends. Germline V lookup: CDR1 ENHRY, CDR2 SYGVKD. CDR3 length equals 14 residues. In nucleotides, the CDR3 is TGTGCCATCAGTGGGGCGCCTAGCAATCAGCCCCAGCATTTT. Its translation is CAISGAPSNQPQHF.

This chain joins TRBV5-1 and TRBJ1-6; TRBD1 is a possible D gene (6 bases). Trimming removed 4 bases from V and 0 bases from J, with 17 bases in between. CDR1 and CDR2 from the germline V gene are SGHRS and YFSETQ. CDR3 length equals 18 residues. As DNA, the CDR3 is TGCGCCAGCAGCCAGGATGCGGGGGCGAGCTCCTATAATTCACCCCTCCACTTT. As protein: CASSQDAGASSYNSPLHF.